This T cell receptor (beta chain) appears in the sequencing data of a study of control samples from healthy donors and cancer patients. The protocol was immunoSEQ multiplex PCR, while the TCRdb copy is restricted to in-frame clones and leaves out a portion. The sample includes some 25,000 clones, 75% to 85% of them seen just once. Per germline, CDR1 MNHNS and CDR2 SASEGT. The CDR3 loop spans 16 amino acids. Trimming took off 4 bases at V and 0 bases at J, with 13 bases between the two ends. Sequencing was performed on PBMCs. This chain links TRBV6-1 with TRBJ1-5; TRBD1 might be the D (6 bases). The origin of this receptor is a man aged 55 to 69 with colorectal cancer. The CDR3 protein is CASSVLGGDSNQPQHF. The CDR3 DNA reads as TGTGCCAGCAGTGTACTAGGGGGAGATAGCAATCAGCCCCAGCATTTT.